The rows below give T cell receptor beta chains drawn from one sample of a study of CD8 T cells in Susac syndrome. Via MiXCR, TCRdb re-called the immunoSEQ multiplex PCR reads, giving one row per CDR3 protein. This table holds about 120,000 distinct CDR3 sequences, approximately 94% found once. The sequenced material came from CD4+ T cells from PBMCs. The receptors stem from a human donor with multiple sclerosis. Each CDR3 is given with its conserved first and last residue. D genes are given only for firm matches. Clone sizes are given selectively: once, few, many, or a class where the clone is expanded.

v_call	d_call	clone_size	j_call	cdr3_length	cdr3_aa	cdr3_nt
TRBV6-1	TRBD1	NA	TRBJ2-7	15	CASLGTGDVSYEQYF	TGTGCCAGCCTAGGGACAGGGGATGTTTCCTACGAGCAGTACTTC
TRBV20-1	NA	NA	TRBJ2-2	14	CSARDGRGTGELFF	TGCAGTGCTAGAGATGGCAGGGGCACCGGGGAGCTGTTTTTT
TRBV20-1	NA	NA	TRBJ1-6	12	CSVGEENSPLHF	TGCAGTGTGGGAGAGGAGAATTCACCCCTCCACTTT
TRBV30	NA	NA	TRBJ2-3	14	CAWSGYTYTDTQYF	TGTGCCTGGAGCGGGTACACCTACACAGATACGCAGTATTTT
TRBV30	NA	NA	TRBJ1-1	10	CAYAGVEAFF	TGTGCTTACGCAGGGGTTGAAGCTTTCTTT
TRBV29-1	NA	NA	TRBJ2-5	12	CSGGAGRETQYF	TGCAGTGGGGGAGCCGGGAGAGAGACCCAGTACTTC
TRBV11-2	NA	NA	TRBJ2-7	20	CASSIGGGGSRRLLLYEQYF	TGTGCCAGCAGCATAGGGGGTGGGGGCAGCAGACGACTCCTGCTCTACGAGCAGTACTTC
TRBV19	TRBD1	NA	TRBJ1-1	14	CASSIGQGLAEAFF	TGTGCCAGTAGTATAGGACAGGGGTTGGCTGAAGCTTTCTTT
TRBV7-2	NA	NA	TRBJ1-2	14	CASSPGSINYGYTF	TGTGCCAGCAGCCCCGGGTCCATCAACTATGGCTACACCTTC
TRBV7-9	NA	NA	TRBJ2-5	18	CASNLRVSEGGGQETQYF	TGTGCCAGCAACCTCCGGGTTAGCGAGGGAGGAGGGCAAGAGACCCAGTACTTC
TRBV27	NA	NA	TRBJ2-5	14	CASSTRQGGETQYF	TGTGCCAGCAGTACCCGACAGGGAGGAGAGACCCAGTACTTC
TRBV7-8	NA	NA	TRBJ2-7	15	CASSLRAERTYEQYF	TGTGCCAGCAGCTTAAGGGCGGAAAGGACCTACGAGCAGTACTTC
TRBV30	NA	NA	TRBJ1-5	16	CAWSGGPDYSNQPQHF	TGTGCCTGGAGTGGAGGGCCAGACTATAGCAATCAGCCCCAGCATTTT
TRBV29-1	NA	once	TRBJ1-1	12	CSVPTENTEAFF	TGCAGCGTCCCGACAGAGAACACTGAAGCTTTCTTT
TRBV11-1	NA	once	TRBJ2-1	17	CASSSPGRRASYNEQFF	TGTGCCAGCAGCTCCCCGGGGAGAAGGGCTTCTTACAATGAGCAGTTCTTC
TRBV7-9	NA	NA	TRBJ1-2	15	CASSRMVGVDYGYTF	TGTGCCAGCAGCCGTATGGTCGGGGTTGACTATGGCTACACCTTC
TRBV28	NA	NA	TRBJ1-1	14	CASNRAFMNTEAFF	TGTGCCAGCAACCGGGCGTTCATGAACACTGAAGCTTTCTTT
TRBV30	NA	NA	TRBJ2-4	17	CAWSPAVVPSAKNIQYF	TGTGCCTGGAGCCCTGCGGTCGTGCCATCTGCCAAAAACATTCAGTACTTC
TRBV9	NA	NA	TRBJ2-7	14	CASSAGANLYEQYF	TGTGCCAGCAGCGCGGGGGCAAACCTCTACGAGCAGTACTTC
TRBV12-3/TRBV12-4	TRBD1	NA	TRBJ1-2	14	CASRIGTGVYGYTF	TGTGCCAGCAGAATTGGGACAGGAGTCTATGGCTACACCTTC
TRBV19	NA	NA	TRBJ1-1	15	CASSIIISGDPEAFF	TGTGCCAGTAGTATAATTATTTCCGGAGACCCTGAAGCTTTCTTT
TRBV15	TRBD1	NA	TRBJ1-1	16	CATSRALDRIGTEAFF	TGTGCCACCAGCAGAGCCCTGGACAGGATCGGCACTGAAGCTTTCTTT
TRBV12-3/TRBV12-4	TRBD1	NA	TRBJ1-5	19	CASSFGAGGPQRGNQPQHF	TGTGCCAGCAGTTTCGGGGCAGGGGGCCCCCAGAGGGGCAATCAGCCCCAGCATTTT
TRBV3-1	NA	NA	TRBJ1-1	15	CASTLSGGGYTEAFF	TGTGCCAGCACCCTTTCCGGGGGGGGGTACACTGAAGCTTTCTTT
TRBV25-1	TRBD1	NA	TRBJ1-5	15	CASSEGDRGNQPQHF	TGTGCCAGCAGTGAAGGGGACAGGGGGAATCAGCCCCAGCATTTT
TRBV6-5	TRBD1	NA	TRBJ1-2	14	CASSYRDRNYGYTF	TGTGCCAGCAGTTACCGGGACAGAAACTATGGCTACACCTTC
TRBV12-3/TRBV12-4	TRBD2	NA	TRBJ2-4	15	CASRRTSGGANIQYF	TGTGCCAGCAGACGGACTAGCGGGGGGGCAAACATTCAGTACTTC
TRBV12-3/TRBV12-4	NA	NA	TRBJ1-3	12	CASRDSGNTIYF	TGTGCCAGTCGAGACTCTGGAAACACCATATATTTT
TRBV29-1	NA	NA	TRBJ1-2	14	CSVEPQGSLYGYTF	TGCAGCGTTGAACCGCAGGGGTCCCTATATGGCTACACCTTC
TRBV23-1	NA	NA	TRBJ2-7	14	CASSPTREFYEQYF	TGCGCCAGCAGTCCGACGAGGGAATTCTACGAGCAGTACTTC
TRBV12-3/TRBV12-4	TRBD2	NA	TRBJ2-2	17	CASSLYTGGSDTGELFF	TGTGCCAGCAGTTTGTACACGGGAGGGTCGGATACCGGGGAGCTGTTTTTT
TRBV5-4	NA	NA	TRBJ2-7	14	CASSPGTTPYEQYF	TGTGCCAGCAGTCCCGGGACAACCCCCTACGAGCAGTACTTC
TRBV7-2	TRBD2	NA	TRBJ2-1	12	CASSHGREEQFF	TGTGCCAGCAGCCACGGGAGGGAGGAGCAGTTCTTC
TRBV19	NA	NA	TRBJ2-5	15	CASSITGGIMKTQYF	TGTGCCAGTAGTATCACGGGCGGGATAATGAAGACCCAGTACTTC
TRBV5-6	NA	NA	TRBJ2-1	16	CASSLDPGSSYNEQFF	TGTGCCAGCAGCTTGGATCCGGGAAGCTCCTACAATGAGCAGTTCTTC
TRBV23-1	NA	once	TRBJ2-1	15	CASSQSKGTYNEQFF	TGCGCCAGCAGTCAATCGAAGGGGACCTACAATGAGCAGTTCTTC
TRBV5-4	TRBD2	NA	TRBJ2-1	15	CASSLGLAAYNEQFF	TGTGCCAGCAGTTTAGGACTAGCGGCCTACAATGAGCAGTTCTTC
TRBV4-3	NA	NA	TRBJ1-4	14	CASSQDGAKEKLFF	TGCGCCAGCAGCCAAGATGGGGCTAAGGAAAAACTGTTTTTT
TRBV27	TRBD2	NA	TRBJ2-3	16	CASSFLRLAGEDTQYF	TGTGCCAGCAGTTTCCTCCGACTAGCGGGGGAAGATACGCAGTATTTT
TRBV5-1	TRBD1	once	TRBJ2-1	14	CASSGDRGNNEQFF	TGCGCCAGCAGTGGGGACAGGGGGAACAATGAGCAGTTCTTC
TRBV9	TRBD1	NA	TRBJ1-2	14	CASSPVTGISGYTF	TGTGCCAGCAGCCCCGTGACAGGGATCAGTGGCTACACCTTC
TRBV6-1	NA	NA	TRBJ2-7	12	CASSRSSYEQYF	TGTGCCAGCAGTCGATCCTCCTACGAGCAGTACTTC
TRBV18	NA	NA	TRBJ2-2	14	CASSPPGNTGELFF	TGTGCCAGCTCACCCCCTGGTAACACCGGGGAGCTGTTTTTT
TRBV15	NA	NA	TRBJ2-5	13	CATGIQGQETQYF	TGTGCCACTGGAATCCAGGGCCAAGAGACCCAGTACTTC
TRBV7-9	NA	NA	TRBJ2-2	15	CASSAGHLNTGELFF	TGTGCCAGCAGCGCGGGACACCTGAACACCGGGGAGCTGTTTTTT
TRBV30	NA	NA	TRBJ1-1	14	CAWSVWGKYTEAFF	TGTGCCTGGAGTGTTTGGGGGAAGTACACTGAAGCTTTCTTT
TRBV7-2	NA	NA	TRBJ2-7	13	CASSPPGRREQYF	TGTGCCAGCAGCCCGCCGGGAAGACGCGAGCAGTACTTC
TRBV9	NA	NA	TRBJ1-1	15	CASSVVGRGNTEAFF	TGTGCCAGCAGCGTAGTGGGCAGGGGGAACACTGAAGCTTTCTTT
TRBV20-1	NA	NA	TRBJ1-1	12	CSARRVNTEAFF	TGCAGTGCGCGCAGGGTTAACACTGAAGCTTTCTTT
TRBV7-2	TRBD1	NA	TRBJ1-4	14	CASSLWTGGEKLFF	TGTGCCAGCAGCCTATGGACAGGGGGTGAAAAACTGTTTTTT
TRBV12-3/TRBV12-4	NA	NA	TRBJ2-5	15	CASRAREGGSQTQYF	TGTGCCAGCAGGGCGAGAGAGGGGGGCTCTCAGACCCAGTACTTC
TRBV3-1	TRBD1	NA	TRBJ2-1	15	CASSQPGQGVNEQFF	TGTGCCAGCAGCCAGCCGGGACAGGGGGTCAATGAGCAGTTCTTC
TRBV18	NA	NA	TRBJ2-7	12	CASSPPGGEQYF	TGTGCCAGCTCACCACCTGGGGGGGAGCAGTACTTC
TRBV18	NA	NA	TRBJ2-1	11	CASSTENEQFF	TGTGCCAGCTCAACAGAGAATGAGCAGTTCTTC
TRBV27	TRBD1	NA	TRBJ1-3	17	CASSRKPTGVSGNTIYF	TGTGCCAGCAGCCGGAAACCAACAGGGGTCTCTGGAAACACCATATATTTT
TRBV19	NA	NA	TRBJ1-1	14	CASSIMRTNTEAFF	TGTGCCAGTAGTATAATGAGGACTAACACTGAAGCTTTCTTT
TRBV6-2/TRBV6-3	TRBD1	NA	TRBJ2-6	17	CASSYPDRGFGANVLTF	TGTGCCAGCAGTTACCCAGACAGGGGGTTCGGGGCCAACGTCCTGACTTTC
TRBV9	NA	NA	TRBJ2-6	18	CASSVGSGDQSGANVLTF	TGTGCCAGCAGCGTAGGTTCGGGCGACCAATCTGGGGCCAACGTCCTGACTTTC
TRBV7-8	TRBD2	NA	TRBJ2-5	17	CASSLARFLAGVETQYF	TGTGCCAGCAGCTTAGCGCGGTTTCTAGCGGGAGTGGAGACCCAGTACTTC
TRBV6-5	NA	once	TRBJ1-1	15	CASTLGGGVNTEAFF	TGTGCCAGCACCCTTGGGGGTGGGGTGAACACTGAAGCTTTCTTT